One T cell receptor (beta chain) is described in this entry. This clone is a singleton in its sample. The clone's antigen remains unknown. No quality values exist for individual bases; no much larger clone is one base distant. This sample is drawn from a study of OX40 agonist ivuxolimab in advanced cancers. About the full investigation: Ivuxolimab was an agonistic, fully human IgG2 monoclonal antibody directed against OX40 (CD134), a costimulatory receptor. Three dose-escalation patients achieved partial responses, one with hepatocellular carcinoma and two with cutaneous melanoma. Intravenous ivuxolimab was administered to patients every 2 weeks at six dose levels: 0.01, 0.1, 0.3, 1.5, 3 and 10 mg/kg. The paper covers the monotherapy dose-escalation part of the phase I ivuxolimab trial, which included N = 52 patients. Of the approximately 50 dose-escalation patients, hepatocellular carcinoma was present in 19, melanoma in roughly 15, renal cell carcinoma in 9 and head and neck cancer in 9. In the dose-escalation cohort, around four fifths of patients were male, and the mean age was around 60 years with a range of roughly 23 to 79. Peripheral TCRbeta sequencing aimed to test whether ivuxolimab altered TCR sequence diversity and caused clonal T-cell expansion. Prior anti-PD-1, anti-PD-L1 or anti-CTLA-4 therapy was permitted, and checkpoint inhibitors had been received by around 40% of dose-escalation patients. Broad study findings and their caveats: At doses from 0.1 to 3.0 mg/kg, clonal expansion was seen in both CD4+ and CD8+ blood T cells between baseline and week 6. Low levels of normalized T-cell clonal expansion were also seen in some nonresponding patients. The antigen specificity of the clonally expanded peripheral T cells was not determined. Partial responders in the 0.1-3.0 mg/kg groups had among the lowest normalized peripheral clonal expansion, especially among CD8+ T cells. On average, CD8+ T cells showed more expanded clones than CD4+ T cells after ivuxolimab.

The trial excluded patients who had a history of autoimmune disease or were on systemic immunosuppression. In every dose cohort, peripheral blood was drawn for TCR sequencing at baseline, cycle 4 day 1, and cycle 7 day 1. Samples came from an open-label, multicenter, first-in-human phase I dose-escalation trial of ivuxolimab. Adults with locally advanced or metastatic melanoma, renal cell carcinoma, hepatocellular carcinoma or head and neck squamous cell carcinoma were enrolled in the trial. Before TCR sequencing, CD4+ and CD8+ T cells were separately sorted from peripheral blood. The trim is 4 bases for V and 3 bases for J, with a gap of 16 bases between the germline ends. Including cysteine and phenylalanine, the CDR3 has 16 amino acids. The retained sequence is limited to the CDR3, 48 bases, with the frame set at the first base. Reading the germline V gene (reference sequence) gives CDR1 SGHNT and CDR2 YYREEE.

Genomic DNA was isolated from the sorted cells so that the TCRbeta CDR3 region could be sequenced. The immunoSEQ Assay was used for sequencing of TCRbeta CDR3 regions. TCRdb stores this immuneACCESS table with in-frame sequences only. Part of the clones is absent; in the studies checked, under half of the shortfall reflects unresolved V genes, and no reason is known for the rest. This sample holds around 35,000 clones; 86% were observed only once. The biggest ten clones account for 2.4% of the sample. The starting material was CD4+ or CD8+ T cells sorted from blood, obtained in a trial of the OX40 agonist ivuxolimab. The sequence is built from TRBV5-4 and TRBJ1-4; perhaps TRBD1 is the D gene, with 5 bases matching. This clonotype was obtained from an adult with an advanced solid tumor such as melanoma, head and neck, liver or kidney cancer. This receptor carries the CDR3 CASSPAVGQPNEKLFF. The nucleotides read TGTGCCAGCAGCCCGGCGGTCGGACAACCTAATGAAAAACTGTTTTTT.